Sequencing of this TCR beta chain was carried out in a study of identical twins. Study findings and constraints: With monozygotic twins, out-of-frame TCR alpha sharing exceeded what models estimated.

Unique molecular identifiers were present on cDNA, and template switching added a universal primer site. A single record per CDR3 protein comes from TCRdb applying MiXCR to the 5' RACE reads. The table lists roughly 1,500,000 distinct CDR3 sequences, 25% to 35% of them singletons. Everyone who gave samples was a healthy Caucasian. This CDR3 has 15 amino acids. Germline lookup yields CDR1 SGHVS and CDR2 FQNEAQ. This clonotype has only a few counts. Its antigen is currently unknown. Material for sequencing was cord blood. The chain is built from TRBV7-8 and TRBJ2-4, with a weak D call TRBD1 (8 bases). The closer fit of TRBJ2-7 to the DNA end suggests the J call may be wrong. The TCR sequence derives from a newborn girl in good health. CDR3 in DNA: TGTGCCAGCAGGCAGACAGGGGACTACTCCTACGAGCAGTACTTC. The encoded protein is CASRQTGDYSYEQYF.